Below are 20 T cell receptor beta chains sequenced from a single sample in a study of T-cell memory formation after mild COVID-19. TCRdb recomputed calls from the 5' RACE reads with MiXCR, one row per CDR3 protein. In the table there are around 390,000 distinct CDR3 sequences, approximately 15% of which are singletons. The sequencing sample was made of PBMCs or a T cell subset sorted from them (not recorded which). These receptor sequences come from a man between 18 and 35 years old who had mild COVID-19 (a few samples of this study predate the infection). Cell type and time point are not known.

The CDR3 is CASTLRPRNSGNTIYF. CDR3 sequence (DNA): TGTGCCAGCACCCTTCGTCCCCGGAACTCTGGAAACACCATATATTTT. The chain combines TRBV12-3 or TRBV12-4 with TRBJ1-3; the D is unclear. The CDR3 has 16 residues. V shed 7 bases and J shed 0 bases, with 16 bases lying between them.

The chain joins TRBV9 to TRBJ2-7; no definite D call. Germline CDR1 and CDR2: SGDLS and YYNGEE. Trimming stripped 0 bases from V and 0 bases from J, with 10 bases between. CDR3 size: 15 residues. The chain's CDR3 is CASSVDSQYSYEQYF. The CDR3 nucleotides read TGTGCCAGCAGCGTAGATTCCCAATACTCCTACGAGCAGTACTTC. The variable domain in full, completed from reference TRBV9 and TRBJ2-7, reads DSGVTQTPKHLITATGQRVTLRCSPRSGDLSVYWYQQSLDQGLQFLIQYYNGEERAKGNILERFSAQQFPDLHSELNLSSLELGDSALYFCASSVDSQYSYEQYFGPGTRLTVT.

The chain carries TRBV16 and TRBJ1-1, with D possibly matching TRBD1 (6 bases). The CDR3 totals 13 residues. Germline assignment: CDR1 KGHSY and CDR2 FQNENV. V was trimmed by 4 bases and J by 6 bases, leaving 12 bases between them. As DNA, the CDR3 is TGTGCCAGCAGCCGTCAGGGGAGTGCTGAAGCTTTCTTT. This translates into CASSRQGSAEAFF.

Written as DNA, the CDR3 is TGCAGCGTTGACGGACAGGGGACAGATACGCAGTATTTT. Amino acids: CSVDGQGTDTQYF. The V call is TRBV29-1, the J call TRBJ2-3; TRBD1 aligns across 9 bases. J was trimmed by 3 bases and V by 3 bases; bases with no gene match: 1. This CDR3 region has 13 residues. Germline CDR1 reads SQVTM; CDR2 reads ANQGSEA.

The gene calls are TRBV5-1 and TRBJ1-1; D is ambiguous. V lost 0 bases and J lost 1, with 13 bases in between. There are 16 residues in the CDR3. Looked up from germline, CDR1 is SGHRS and CDR2 is YFSETQ. The chain's CDR3 is CASSLVPAFGNTEAFF. Here the CDR3 DNA reads TGCGCCAGCAGCTTGGTCCCAGCCTTCGGGAACACTGAAGCTTTCTTT.

The table lists this clonotype with a few counts. The chain is built from TRBV3-1 and TRBJ1-1, with 7 bases identical to TRBD1. The V gene end was trimmed by 0 bases and the J gene end by 0 bases; junction bases not matched to a gene: 4. The germline CDR1 and CDR2 sequences are LGHDT and YNNKEL (reference sequence). The CDR3 is 16 amino acids. The CDR3 sequence is CASSQDRDSMNTEAFF. As DNA, the CDR3 is TGTGCCAGCAGCCAAGATCGGGACAGTATGAACACTGAAGCTTTCTTT.

This clonotype was detected many times. The CDR3 nucleotides are TGTGCCTCCCCGACAGGGAACACCGGGGAGCTGTTTTTT. Its protein is CASPTGNTGELFF. This rearrangement joins TRBV30 to TRBJ2-2; TRBD1 might be the D (6 bases). CDR3 length: 13 amino acids. V was clipped by 7 bases and J by 1 base, with 10 bases between them. Per germline, CDR1 GTSNPN and CDR2 SVGIG (reference sequence).

The genes are TRBV19 and TRBJ1-1, with D perhaps TRBD1 (5 bases). V was trimmed by 3 bases and J by 4 bases, leaving 12 bases between them. Germline lookup yields CDR1 LNHDA and CDR2 SQIVND (reference sequence). The CDR3 loop spans 14 amino acids. The DNA for the CDR3 is TGTGCCAGTAGTATTCCCGGGGCGGGCACTGAAGCTTTCTTT. It yields the protein CASSIPGAGTEAFF.

Only a few counts were recorded for this clonotype. The chain links TRBV7-2 to TRBJ2-2; D uncertain. This CDR3 is built from 12 residues. Germline V CDR1 and CDR2: SGHTA, FQGNSA. V was pared by 3 bases and J by 8 bases, with 7 bases between. CDR3 protein: CASSLTPGELFF. DNA of the CDR3: TGTGCCAGCAGCTTGACCCCAGGGGAGCTGTTTTTT. Full variable domain (remainder filled in from reference TRBV7-2 and TRBJ2-2): GAGVSQSPSNKVTEKGKDVELRCDPISGHTALYWYRQSLGQGLEFLIYFQGNSAPDKSGLPSDRFSAERTGGSVSTLTIQRTQQEDSAVYLCASSLTPGELFFGEGSRLTVL.

This clonotype was observed a few times. The rearrangement uses TRBV20-1 and TRBJ2-3; 7 bases match TRBD2. Germline values: CDR1 DFQATT, CDR2 SNEGSKA (reference sequence). The CDR3 length is 15 residues. The J segment lost 0 bases and the V segment lost 4 bases, leaving 7 bases of the junction unmatched. CDR3 DNA sequence: TGCAGTGCTAAGACGGGACTAACTAGCACAGATACGCAGTATTTT. This gives the protein CSAKTGLTSTDTQYF.

This chain joins TRBV12-3 or TRBV12-4 and TRBJ2-1; no clear D. The CDR3 is 12 residues long. V lost 3 bases and J lost 6, with 6 bases in between. The CDR3 DNA follows: TGTGCCAGCAGTTTGGCGGCCAATGAGCAGTTCTTC. Translation: CASSLAANEQFF.

This clonotype was counted ten times or more. The chain is built from TRBV6-5 and TRBJ2-1; TRBD2 matches 8 bases. V shed 6 bases, J shed 1 base, and the junction held 11 bases outside the gene matches. Germline V CDR1 and CDR2: MNHEY, SVGAGI. The CDR3 runs 17 residues. CDR3 nucleotides: TGTGCCAGCAGCCCCGGGGGGGCGGCGGCTTCCTACAATGAGCAGTTCTTC. It specifies CASSPGGAAASYNEQFF.

The chain employs TRBV7-2 and TRBJ1-2; perhaps TRBD1 as D (5 bases). V gave up 2 bases and J gave up 7 bases, with 11 bases separating them. Germline values: CDR1 SGHTA, CDR2 FQGNSA. The CDR3 spans 13 residues. For the CDR3, the DNA is TGTGCCAGCAGCTTAATCGCTAGGGGTGGCTACACCTTC. It yields the protein CASSLIARGGYTF. Looking up the rest from reference TRBV7-2 and TRBJ1-2 gives the full variable domain: GAGVSQSPSNKVTEKGKDVELRCDPISGHTALYWYRQSLGQGLEFLIYFQGNSAPDKSGLPSDRFSAERTGGSVSTLTIQRTQQEDSAVYLCASSLIARGGYTFGSGTRLTVV.

The J gene is TRBJ2-1, the V gene TRBV7-6; possibly TRBD1 or TRBD2 for D (5 bases each). The CDR3 sequence is 14 residues long. V lost 0 bases and J 10 bases, leaving 13 bases between the germline ends. CDR1 is SGHVS, CDR2 FNYEAQ, per germline. The CDR3 reads CASSLAPGPWEQFF. CDR3 coding DNA: TGTGCCAGCAGCTTAGCGCCGGGACCTTGGGAGCAGTTCTTC.

This chain links TRBV20-1 with TRBJ1-4; the D gene is possibly TRBD1 (5 bases). In germline, CDR1 is DFQATT, CDR2 SNEGSKA (reference sequence). The CDR3 has 16 amino acids. V dropped 0 bases and J dropped 4 bases, with 15 bases sitting between them. DNA of the CDR3: TGCAGTGCTAGAGATTTTAGGGCAGGGCGTAATGAAAAACTGTTTTTT. This sequence encodes CSARDFRAGRNEKLFF.

The chain recombines TRBV6-2 or TRBV6-3 with TRBJ1-6; D call uncertain. CDR3 length: 16 amino acids. V was pared by 2 bases and J by 15 bases, with 23 bases between. Germline V gene sequence: CDR1 MNHEY, CDR2 SVGEGT. CDR3 loop: CASSYPSLDQPQNLHF. The CDR3 DNA follows: TGTGCCAGCAGTTACCCTAGCTTGGACCAACCCCAAAACCTCCACTTT.

This clonotype was seen only a few times. V usage is TRBV2 and J usage is TRBJ1-2, with D unresolved. Trimming took off 7 bases at V and 7 bases at J, with 13 bases between the two ends. From germline, CDR1 is SNHLY and CDR2 FYNNEI. The CDR3 has 12 amino acids. The CDR3 loop is CASNRQRLGYTF. In nucleotides, the CDR3 is TGTGCCAGCAATCGGCAAAGACTTGGCTACACCTTC.

This rearrangement joins TRBV6-2 or TRBV6-3 to TRBJ1-1, with 9 bases fitting TRBD1. This CDR3 contains 16 residues. CDR1 is MNHEY and CDR2 is SVGEGT in the germline V gene. Germline trimming cut 6 bases from V and 2 bases from J; bases unmatched to any gene: 10. Here the CDR3 DNA reads TGTGCCAGCAGACAGAGTAGAACAGGGGGCAACACTGAAGCTTTCTTT. This codes for CASRQSRTGGNTEAFF.

This chain links TRBV6-6 with TRBJ2-1, with 8 bases identical to TRBD2. V lost 2 bases to trimming and J lost 5 bases; unmatched junction nucleotides: 11. CDR1 is MNHNY and CDR2 is SVGAGI in the germline V gene (reference sequence). The CDR3 consists of 17 residues. The CDR3 coding sequence is TGTGCCAGCAGTTACCTATCCCCGGGGGGGCCGAACAATGAGCAGTTCTTC. Protein: CASSYLSPGGPNNEQFF.

The rearrangement uses TRBV18 and TRBJ2-3; 8 nucleotides agree with TRBD1. The CDR3 length is 17 residues. With 4 bases clipped from V and 1 base from J, the junction kept 10 bases outside the gene matches. The germline gives CDR1 KGHSH, CDR2 LQKENI. The CDR3 DNA reads TGTGCCAGCTCACTAAAGTCGGGGACAGGCGGCACAGATACGCAGTATTTT. This codes for CASSLKSGTGGTDTQYF.